This is a list of T cell receptor beta chains from one sample in a study of blood T cell repertoires in COVID-19. Repertoires were generated with immunoSEQ multiplex PCR, while TCRdb's copy carries only in-frame clones and drops some. The repertoire includes 150,000 to 200,000 clones, roughly nine tenths of them detected once, and 2% to 2.5% sits in the top ten. The source material was peripheral blood. The receptors shown here come from a man aged 65-85 years with active or convalescent COVID-19. Both conserved end residues are part of each CDR3. The order of the fields is CDR3 protein, J gene, V gene.

CDR3 protein: CATSDVLRDREWQETQYF
J gene: TRBJ2-5
V gene: TRBV24-1

CDR3 protein: CASSLSWRLEKLFF
J gene: TRBJ1-4
V gene: TRBV27

CDR3 protein: CASSIFPENTEAFF
J gene: TRBJ1-1
V gene: TRBV19

CDR3 protein: CASREQEQFF
J gene: TRBJ2-1
V gene: TRBV2

CDR3 protein: CASSPAGFSYEQYF
J gene: TRBJ2-7
V gene: TRBV7-9

CDR3 protein: CASSFLGLGANVLTF
J gene: TRBJ2-6
V gene: TRBV27

CDR3 protein: CASSWTDNQPQHF
J gene: TRBJ1-5
V gene: TRBV12-3/TRBV12-4

CDR3 protein: CGSSSSLRDTQYF
J gene: TRBJ2-3
V gene: TRBV7-7

CDR3 protein: CASSLDGTSSSGRFF
J gene: TRBJ2-1
V gene: TRBV5-1

CDR3 protein: CASSRGRYNEQFF
J gene: TRBJ2-1
V gene: TRBV14

CDR3 protein: CASSPGGGTEAFF
J gene: TRBJ1-1
V gene: TRBV3-1/TRBV3-2